Shown below are 9 T cell receptor beta chains from a single sample sequenced in a study of identical twins. TCRdb reprocessed the 5' RACE reads via MiXCR and lists one record per CDR3 protein. The data hold about 790,000 distinct CDR3 sequences, with roughly 20% observed a single time. These data also formed part of another study, on T cells expressing NK-cell markers.

The sample taken for sequencing was PBMCs. These receptors were taken from a woman between 18 and 30 years old in good health.

This clonotype showed up just a few times. The gene calls are TRBV27 and TRBJ1-2; unclear D gene. Trimming took off 3 bases at V and 12 bases at J, with 17 bases between the two ends. Germline CDR1 is MNHEY and CDR2 is SMNVEV (reference sequence). This CDR3 region has 13 residues. The CDR3 is CASSFLGNATHTF. DNA for the CDR3: TGTGCCAGCAGTTTCTTGGGGAACGCGACCCACACCTTC.

The sample holds many counts of this clonotype. The DNA of the CDR3 is TGTGCCAGCAGCCCCAGGGGGGAGACCCAGTACTTC. It is translated as CASSPRGETQYF. This chain uses TRBV18 with TRBJ2-5, with 7 bases matching TRBD1. J gave up 5 bases and V 8 bases, and 5 bases lay outside the gene matches. There are 12 residues in the CDR3. CDR1 and CDR2 (germline): KGHSH, LQKENI.

This clonotype was observed a handful of times. V is TRBV20-1 and J is TRBJ2-3; D ambiguous. Deletions cut 3 bases from V and 2 bases from J, with 15 bases between. The CDR3 spans 15 residues. The germline gives CDR1 DFQATT, CDR2 SNEGSKA (reference sequence). CDR3: CSASGGSSDTDTQYF. For the CDR3, the DNA is TGCAGTGCTAGTGGCGGATCCTCTGACACAGATACGCAGTATTTT.

This clonotype was observed a few times. Germline and junction disagree at one end, which may indicate a read error. The chain employs TRBV5-6 and TRBJ1-4, with a tentative D call TRBD1 (5 bases). The CDR3 runs 11 residues. Germline values: CDR1 SGHDT, CDR2 YYEEEE. CDR3 sequence: CASSWGGRVVF. The CDR3 bases are TGTGCCAGCAGCTGGGGCGGCAGGGTGGTTTTT.

This clonotype has just a few counts. This chain links TRBV6-5 with TRBJ2-7; 8 nucleotides agree with TRBD2. With V trimmed by 8 bases and J by 7 bases, 7 bases remained unmatched. The CDR3 length is 12 residues. Germline V gene lookup returns CDR1 MNHEY and CDR2 SVGAGI. CDR3 DNA: TGTGCCAGCGGACTAGCATTCGGAGAGCAGTACTTC. Protein product: CASGLAFGEQYF.

This clonotype showed up many times. This chain links TRBV7-9 with TRBJ2-3; D is ambiguous. Between the trimmed V and J ends, which lost 1 base and 7 bases, there was a span of 0 bases. The CDR3 is 10 amino acids. Germline V CDR1 and CDR2: SEHNR, FQNEAQ (reference sequence). CDR3 nucleotide sequence: TGTGCCAGCAGCTTAGATACGCAGTATTTT. It yields the protein CASSLDTQYF.

J is TRBJ2-3 and V is TRBV23-1, with D maybe TRBD1 (6 bases). TRBV23-1 belongs to the ORF category, with a function that is uncertain. The V end was cut by 0 bases, the J end by 3 bases, with 13 bases between. The CDR3 covers 16 residues. The CDR3 sequence: CASSQSARGRTDTQYF. CDR3 DNA: TGCGCCAGCAGTCAATCGGCCAGGGGAAGGACAGATACGCAGTATTTT.

This clonotype came up a few times. The V call is TRBV10-3, the J call TRBJ2-3; D gene ambiguous. CDR3 length: 12 amino acids. Germline values: CDR1 ENHRY, CDR2 SYGVKD. V shed 6 bases and J shed 4 bases, with 8 bases lying between them. The CDR3 loop reads CAISPAPDTQYF. CDR3 bases: TGTGCCATCAGCCCGGCCCCAGATACGCAGTATTTT.

The chain couples TRBV9 to TRBJ2-3; D is undetermined. The CDR3 runs to 14 residues. The V end lost 1 base, the J end lost 6 bases, and 12 bases lay between the germline ends. CDR1 is SGDLS and CDR2 is YYNGEE in the germline V gene. The CDR3 DNA is TGTGCCAGCAGCGTACACCCAGTGGTCGATACGCAGTATTTT. Encoded protein: CASSVHPVVDTQYF.